These 15 T cell receptor beta chains share one sample of origin, sequenced in a study of beta chain features in type 1 diabetes (dated by TCRdb to the late 2010s). Results the study describes overall, beyond this receptor: A moderate but significant shortening of TCRB CDR3 length was observed in type 1 diabetes patients in all four CD4+ subsets.

Library preparation used the immunoSEQ multiplex PCR assay. The entire amount of isolated RNA was reverse transcribed using the High Capacity cDNA Reverse Transcription Kit, so the sequenced TCRB transcripts were expressed ones. In its TCRdb copy, this immuneACCESS table keeps in-frame sequences only and misses some clones. Where compared with another copy, unresolved V genes explain less than half of these, and the others have no known cause. The sample table records 300,000 to 450,000 clones; around 12% of these occur just once. Around 0.01% of the sample goes to the ten largest clones. Their specific antigens are unknown. Material: naive CD4+ T cells from blood. In the paper's terms, the cell subset or site label means: true naive CD4+ T cells. The receptors stem from a woman younger than 35 with type 1 diabetes.

In this sample, this clone turned up a few times. The chain's CDR3 is CASTGRRSYGYTF. Written as DNA, the CDR3 is TGTGCCAGCACCGGCAGGAGGTCTTATGGCTACACCTTC. The chain carries TRBV2 and TRBJ1-2, with D unresolved. The germline V gene encodes CDR1 SNHLY and CDR2 FYNNEI. Trimming removed 7 bases at V and 5 bases at J, with 14 bases between. CDR3 length: 13 amino acids. The complete variable domain, with remaining parts taken from reference TRBV2 and TRBJ1-2, reads EPEVTQTPSHQVTQMGQEVILRCVPISNHLYFYWYRQILGQKVEFLVSFYNNEISEKSEIFDDQFSVERPDGSNFTLKIRSTKLEDSAMYFCASTGRRSYGYTFGSGTRLTVV.

This rearrangement joins TRBV7-9 to TRBJ2-6; the D gene is possibly TRBD1 (5 bases). The CDR3 contains 15 residues. The V end lost 5 bases, the J end lost 1 base, and 9 bases lay between the germline ends. Germline V gene sequence: CDR1 SEHNR, CDR2 FQNEAQ (reference sequence). CDR3 in amino acids: CASSLHRSGANVLTF. CDR3 sequence (DNA): TGTGCCAGCAGCCTACACAGGTCTGGGGCCAACGTCCTGACTTTC.

The chain links TRBV12-5 to TRBJ2-2; 10 nucleotides match TRBD1. V was clipped by 0 bases and J by 7 bases; unmatched bases: 8. Germline V gene data show CDR1 as LGHNT and CDR2 as FRNRAP. There are 17 residues in the CDR3. As DNA, the CDR3 is TGTGCTAGTGGTTTGGTTCCGGGACAGGGGAAGAACGGGGAGCTGTTTTTT. Translation: CASGLVPGQGKNGELFF. The full variable domain, with the rest looked up from reference TRBV12-5 and TRBJ2-2, is DARVTQTPRHKVTEMGQEVTMRCQPILGHNTVFWYRQTMMQGLELLAYFRNRAPLDDSGMPKDRFSAEMPDATLATLKIQPSEPRDSAVYFCASGLVPGQGKNGELFFGEGSRLTVL.

There are a few counts of this clone. This sequence joins TRBV7-2 and TRBJ1-2; D is possibly TRBD1 (6 bases). CDR1 is SGHTA, CDR2 FQGNSA, per germline. Trimming pared 3 bases from V and 1 base from J, leaving 9 bases between. The CDR3 is made up of 14 amino acids. The CDR3 coding sequence is TGTGCCAGCAGCTTCGACAGGAGTAACTATGGCTACACCTTC. Translated, it gives CASSFDRSNYGYTF.

This clone was found a few times. J is TRBJ2-7 and V is TRBV4-2; maybe TRBD1 (6 bases). V gave up 0 bases and J gave up 1 base, with 10 bases separating them. This CDR3 is built from 15 residues. Looked up from germline, CDR1 is LGHNA and CDR2 is YNFKEQ. The CDR3: CASSQDGTGSYEQYF. Here the CDR3 DNA reads TGTGCCAGCAGCCAAGATGGTACAGGGTCCTACGAGCAGTACTTC.

The V gene is TRBV11-2, the J gene TRBJ1-1; 8 nucleotides line up with TRBD1. This CDR3 contains 15 residues. Trimming at V came to 7 bases and at J to 2 bases, leaving 9 bases not matched to a gene. In germline, CDR1 is SGHAT, CDR2 FQNNGV. DNA of the CDR3: TGTGCCAGCACCCAGGACAGGGCCTTAAACACTGAAGCTTTCTTT. This sequence encodes CASTQDRALNTEAFF.

A single count supports this clone. The rearrangement links TRBV19 to TRBJ2-4; D gene uncertain. V dropped 5 bases and J dropped 0 bases, with 8 bases sitting between them. Per the germline V gene, CDR1 is LNHDA and CDR2 is SQIVND (reference sequence). The CDR3 has 14 amino acids. The CDR3 here is CASSWAPAKNIQYF. The CDR3 nucleotides read TGTGCCAGTAGTTGGGCACCAGCCAAAAACATTCAGTACTTC. The full variable domain, in which reference TRBV19 and TRBJ2-4 provide the parts outside the CDR3, is DGGITQSPKYLFRKEGQNVTLSCEQNLNHDAMYWYRQDPGQGLRLIYYSQIVNDFQKGDIAEGYSVSREKKESFPLTVTSAQKNPTAFYLCASSWAPAKNIQYFGAGTRLSVL.

This clone was picked up a small number of times. The V gene is TRBV6-6, the J gene TRBJ2-3, with D possibly being TRBD2 (5 bases). This CDR3 is 11 amino acids long. Germline CDR1 is MNHNY and CDR2 is SVGAGI (reference sequence). V was trimmed by 8 bases and J by 8 bases, leaving 11 bases between them. The CDR3 region is CASGYAGTQYF. CDR3 DNA sequence: TGTGCCAGCGGATATGCGGGTACGCAGTATTTT.

This chain uses TRBV29-1 with TRBJ1-2; perhaps TRBD1 as D (6 bases). Trimming took off 5 bases at V and 0 bases at J, with 16 bases between the two ends. The V gene's germline CDR1 is SQVTM and CDR2 ANQGSEA. The CDR3 consists of 15 residues. The CDR3 coding sequence is TGCAGCGTTACGACGTTGGGACAAGCTAACTATGGCTACACCTTC. It translates to CSVTTLGQANYGYTF. Full variable domain (outside the CDR3, taken from reference TRBV29-1 and TRBJ1-2): SAVISQKPSRDICQRGTSLTIQCQVDSQVTMMFWYRQQPGQSLTLIATANQGSEATYESGFVIDKFPISRPNLTFSTLTVSNMSPEDSSIYLCSVTTLGQANYGYTFGSGTRLTVV.

The chain has TRBV7-2 and TRBJ2-7, with 7 bases fitting TRBD1. This CDR3 has 15 residues. Germline loops: CDR1 SGHTA, CDR2 FQGNSA. Losses at the gene ends were 1 base for V and 3 bases for J; bases not matched to a gene: 6. As DNA, the CDR3 is TGTGCCAGCAGCTTAGGTTGGGACAGTTTCTACGAGCAGTACTTC. Translating it yields CASSLGWDSFYEQYF. Complete variable domain (other parts from reference TRBV7-2 and TRBJ2-7): GAGVSQSPSNKVTEKGKDVELRCDPISGHTALYWYRQSLGQGLEFLIYFQGNSAPDKSGLPSDRFSAERTGGSVSTLTIQRTQQEDSAVYLCASSLGWDSFYEQYFGPGTRLTVT.

V usage is TRBV9 and J usage is TRBJ1-2; the match to TRBD1 covers 9 bases. Germline CDR1 is SGDLS and CDR2 is YYNGEE. The CDR3 spans 15 residues. V lost 7 bases, J lost 1 base, and 8 bases stayed unmatched. The CDR3 DNA follows: TGTGCCAGCTCCCCGAGACAGGGGGTTAACTATGGCTACACCTTC. Its translation: CASSPRQGVNYGYTF.

This chain connects TRBV9 to TRBJ2-3; a possible D gene is TRBD1 (6 bases). V was clipped by 1 base and J by 4 bases, with 13 bases between them. CDR1 and CDR2 from the germline V gene are SGDLS and YYNGEE. CDR3 length: 15 residues. The CDR3 bases are TGTGCCAGCAGCGTACAGGGGACCAACGCAGATACGCAGTATTTT. This translates into CASSVQGTNADTQYF.

This rearrangement joins TRBV4-3 to TRBJ2-3; a weak D match, TRBD2 (5 bases). Trimming left V 1 base short and J 0 bases short, with 8 bases between. The CDR3 extends over 15 amino acids. From germline, CDR1 is LGHNA and CDR2 YSLEER. CDR3 sequence: CASSQAGSSTDTQYF. The DNA for the CDR3 is TGCGCCAGCAGCCAAGCGGGGTCTAGCACAGATACGCAGTATTTT.

This clone was recorded a few times. The chain employs TRBV18 and TRBJ2-7; D is possibly TRBD1 (5 bases). V was shortened by 1 base and J by 2 bases, with 12 bases between the two germline ends. CDR3 length: 15 residues. Germline CDR1 is KGHSH and CDR2 is LQKENI. The CDR3 DNA reads as TGTGCCAGCTCACCACAGGAGCAAGGGGCCTACGAGCAGTACTTC. This sequence encodes CASSPQEQGAYEQYF.

The rearrangement uses TRBV28 and TRBJ2-7; 9 positions agree with TRBD1. The CDR3 runs to 16 residues. J lost 3 bases, V lost 6 bases, and 12 bases had no gene match. Germline V gene lookup returns CDR1 MDHEN and CDR2 SYDVKM. The DNA for the CDR3 is TGTGCCAGCAGCCACGCCGGGACAGGGACATACTACGAGCAGTACTTC. This codes for CASSHAGTGTYYEQYF.